This is a list of T cell receptor beta chains from one sample in a study of shared clonotypes between healthy human individuals. Sequenced by immunoSEQ multiplex PCR; TCRdb stores in-frame clones only, minus some. The table includes 2.3 million or so clones, about 92% detected once. Specimen: naive CD4+ T cells from PBMCs. The origin of the receptors is a man aged 18 to 29 in good health. Some clones in this sample may be carry-over from other donors' samples. Both conserved end residues are part of each CDR3. A D gene is named only where the DNA matches it firmly. Where a row states a size, it is once, few, many or the class of an expanded clone; other rows omit it.

v_call,clone_size,j_call,d_call,cdr3_aa,cdr3_nt
TRBV28,-,TRBJ2-7,-,CASVPTGGPYEQYF,TGTGCCAGTGTCCCTACGGGCGGCCCCTACGAGCAGTACTTC
TRBV6-4,-,TRBJ2-1,-,CASSDSVQNNEQFF,TGTGCCAGCAGTGACTCGGTACAGAACAATGAGCAGTTCTTC
TRBV5-6,-,TRBJ1-4,-,CASSLVETGSGKLFF,TGTGCCAGCAGCTTGGTTGAAACAGGAAGCGGAAAACTGTTTTTT
TRBV9,-,TRBJ2-3,TRBD2,CASSEGLAGPRAPTDTQYF,TGTGCCAGCAGCGAGGGACTAGCGGGACCGAGGGCACCTACAGATACGCAGTATTTT
TRBV2,few,TRBJ1-5,-,CASRGLESNQPQHF,TGTGCCAGCAGAGGGCTAGAGAGCAATCAGCCCCAGCATTTT
TRBV15,-,TRBJ2-3,-,CATSRDLVGDTQYF,TGTGCCACCAGCAGAGATCTGGTTGGCGATACGCAGTATTTT
TRBV14,-,TRBJ2-1,-,CASSQIGVDNEQFF,TGTGCCAGCAGCCAGATAGGAGTGGACAATGAGCAGTTCTTC
TRBV7-8,-,TRBJ2-5,-,CASSSEAGGQETQYF,TGTGCCAGCAGCTCCGAGGCCGGGGGCCAAGAGACCCAGTACTTC
TRBV7-8,-,TRBJ1-3,TRBD1,CASSSARDRGNTIYF,TGTGCCAGCAGTTCGGCCCGGGACAGGGGAAACACCATATATTTT
TRBV6-1,-,TRBJ2-3,-,CASRNSGEDTQYF,TGTGCCAGCCGCAATAGCGGAGAGGATACGCAGTATTTT
TRBV10-3,few,TRBJ1-5,-,CAIRKTGVNQPQHF,TGTGCCATCAGGAAGACAGGCGTCAATCAGCCCCAGCATTTT
TRBV7-2,-,TRBJ1-1,-,CASSLLRVNQGTEAFF,TGTGCCAGCAGCTTATTACGGGTCAACCAGGGCACTGAAGCTTTCTTT
TRBV7-9,-,TRBJ1-3,-,CASSLGVPGNTIYF,TGTGCCAGCAGCTTAGGGGTTCCTGGAAACACCATATATTTT
TRBV9,once,TRBJ1-5,-,CASSGGDWSNQPQHF,TGTGCCAGCAGCGGCGGGGATTGGAGCAATCAGCCCCAGCATTTT
TRBV11-3,-,TRBJ2-1,TRBD2,CASSLGTSGYNEQFF,TGTGCCAGCAGCTTAGGGACTAGCGGTTACAATGAGCAGTTCTTC
TRBV29-1,few,TRBJ1-5,-,CSVCRGPNQPQHF,TGCAGCGTGTGCAGGGGACCCAATCAGCCCCAGCATTTT
TRBV5-1,-,TRBJ2-1,TRBD2,CASSWGPGLAGANEQFF,TGCGCCAGCAGCTGGGGCCCGGGACTAGCGGGAGCCAATGAGCAGTTCTTC
TRBV18,-,TRBJ2-7,-,CASSPRMVTLYEQYF,TGTGCCAGCTCACCGAGGATGGTAACCCTCTACGAGCAGTACTTC
TRBV10-1,-,TRBJ2-5,-,CASSDSSSQETQYF,TGCGCCAGCAGTGACTCCAGCAGTCAAGAGACCCAGTACTTC
TRBV29-1,-,TRBJ1-1,-,CSAVLGGTEAFF,TGCAGCGCCGTTCTTGGGGGCACTGAAGCTTTCTTT
TRBV4-3,-,TRBJ2-3,TRBD1,CASSQDPTGAFGDTQYF,TGCGCCAGCAGCCAAGATCCGACAGGGGCCTTCGGAGATACGCAGTATTTT
TRBV9,-,TRBJ2-6,-,CASSVGDSGANVLTF,TGTGCCAGCAGCGTCGGTGACTCTGGGGCCAACGTCCTGACTTTC
TRBV6-1,-,TRBJ2-7,TRBD1,CASSDPGQGAYEQYF,TGTGCCAGCAGTGACCCGGGACAGGGGGCCTACGAGCAGTACTTC
TRBV5-1,once,TRBJ2-7,TRBD2,CASRLVGGTYEQYF,TGCGCCAGCAGACTTGTGGGGGGGACCTACGAGCAGTACTTC
TRBV6-5,-,TRBJ1-3,TRBD1,CASSTTGGSGNTIYF,TGTGCCAGCAGTACCACAGGGGGCTCTGGAAACACCATATATTTT
TRBV7-2,-,TRBJ1-1,-,CASSPTPNTEAFF,TGTGCCAGCAGCCCAACACCGAACACTGAAGCTTTCTTT
TRBV7-8,-,TRBJ1-1,-,CASSLSGTTLQNTEAFF,TGTGCCAGCAGCTTATCCGGGACGACGCTCCAGAACACTGAAGCTTTCTTT
TRBV5-6,-,TRBJ1-4,-,CASSLGQIGRLFF,TGTGCCAGCAGCTTGGGGCAGATCGGTCGGCTGTTTTTT
TRBV7-3,-,TRBJ2-3,-,CASSLFDGSVDTQYF,TGTGCCAGCAGCTTATTTGACGGGAGTGTTGATACGCAGTATTTT
TRBV4-2,-,TRBJ1-2,-,CASSQDVAGNNYGYTF,TGTGCCAGCAGCCAAGATGTCGCAGGGAATAACTATGGCTACACCTTC
TRBV6-1,few,TRBJ2-7,TRBD2,CASSDPSGRSSYEQYF,TGTGCCAGCAGTGACCCTAGCGGGAGGAGCTCCTACGAGCAGTACTTC